Below, one T cell receptor beta chain is given with its context. Its antigen is currently unknown. This record belongs to a study of CD8 T cells in Susac syndrome. RNA totalling about 0.45 to 1 ug underwent reverse transcription with random hexamers. Multiplex PCR with immunoSEQ amplified the TCR beta CDR3 across 54 Vbeta and 13 Jbeta. Each CDR3 protein is one row after TCRdb ran MiXCR on the immunoSEQ multiplex PCR reads. The top ten hold approximately 0.094% of the sample, which has 200,000 to 300,000 distinct CDR3 sequences, 95% to 97% seen once. Study-level results: There was no clonal expansion in the CD4+ T cell repertoires of Susac syndrome.

With V trimmed by 4 bases and J by 3 bases, 0 bases remained unmatched. Germline CDR1 and CDR2: DFQATT and SNEGSKA (reference sequence). The CDR3 extends over 11 amino acids. The sequence came from a human donor with Susac syndrome. The V and J genes are TRBV20-1 and TRBJ2-7; 7 positions match TRBD1. Sequences were obtained from CD4+ T cells from PBMCs. CDR3 nucleotides: TGCAGTGCTACAGGGGGCTACGAGCAGTACTTC. This translates into CSATGGYEQYF.